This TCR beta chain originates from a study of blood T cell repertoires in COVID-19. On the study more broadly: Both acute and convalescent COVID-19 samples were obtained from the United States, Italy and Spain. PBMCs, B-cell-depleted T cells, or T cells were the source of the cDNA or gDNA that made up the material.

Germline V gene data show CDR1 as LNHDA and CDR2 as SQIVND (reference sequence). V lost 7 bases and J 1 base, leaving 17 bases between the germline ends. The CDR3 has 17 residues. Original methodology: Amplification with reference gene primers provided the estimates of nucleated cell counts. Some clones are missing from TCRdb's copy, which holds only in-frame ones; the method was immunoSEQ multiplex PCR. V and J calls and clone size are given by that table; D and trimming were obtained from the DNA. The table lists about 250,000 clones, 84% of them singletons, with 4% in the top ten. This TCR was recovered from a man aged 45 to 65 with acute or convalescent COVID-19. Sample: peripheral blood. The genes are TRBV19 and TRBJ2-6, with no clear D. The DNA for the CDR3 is TGTGCCAGTAATCCGGCAGGCCGCTTTTCTGGGGCCAACGTCCTGACTTTC. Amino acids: CASNPAGRFSGANVLTF.